These T cell receptor beta chains were read from a single sample in a study of cytomegalovirus exposure and HLA in healthy donors. Sequencing used immunoSEQ multiplex PCR; TCRdb keeps in-frame clones, though not all of them. The profile covers 250,000 to 400,000 clones, with roughly 86% appearing a single time and 0.9% to 1% taken by the ten largest. Sequenced input: PBMCs. The receptors here all came from a man under 40 in good health and CMV-seronegative. CDR3s leave out the opening cysteine and the closing phenylalanine or tryptophan.

>13|TRBJ2-7|TRBV19
ASSIGQGAIYEQY
>10|TRBJ2-3|TRBV10-3
ATRQTTDTQY
>9|TRBJ2-7|TRBV29-1
SVGSEYEQY
>11|TRBJ2-7|TRBV4-3
ASSQEQDLEQY
>12|TRBJ1-1|TRBV7-9
ASSLEQMNTEAF
>12|TRBJ1-4|TRBV7-9
ASSGRTGDEKLF
>12|TRBJ1-4|TRBV11-2
ASSLAGVTEKLF
>14|TRBJ2-7|TRBV29-1
SVEVVQGDRIYEQY
>13|TRBJ2-2|TRBV6-6
ASRLIAGNTGELF
>10|TRBJ2-7|TRBV10-3
AISEQGYEQY
>16|TRBJ2-4|TRBV6-1
ASSEQGYNDLAKNIQY
>18|TRBJ2-3|TRBV4-1
ASSQDMTSGAITSTDTQY
>14|TRBJ2-1|TRBV5-5
ASSDSQLPSRDEQF
>14|TRBJ1-2|TRBV2
ASSLLGGTSNYGYT
>12|TRBJ1-1|TRBV15
ATSSLGENTEAF
>16|TRBJ2-7|TRBV27
ASSPQRVGLLSSYEQY